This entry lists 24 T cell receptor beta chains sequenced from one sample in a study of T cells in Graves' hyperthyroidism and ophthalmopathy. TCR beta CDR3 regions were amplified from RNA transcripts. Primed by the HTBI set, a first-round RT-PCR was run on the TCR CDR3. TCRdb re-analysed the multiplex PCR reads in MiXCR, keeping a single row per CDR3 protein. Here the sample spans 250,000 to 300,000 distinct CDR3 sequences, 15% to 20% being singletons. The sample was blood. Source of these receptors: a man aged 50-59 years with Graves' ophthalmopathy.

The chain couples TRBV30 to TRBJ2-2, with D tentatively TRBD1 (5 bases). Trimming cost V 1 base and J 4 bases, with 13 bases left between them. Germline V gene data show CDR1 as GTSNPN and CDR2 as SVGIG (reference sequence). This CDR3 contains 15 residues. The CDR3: CAWSAIGAVTGELFF. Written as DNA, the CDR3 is TGTGCCTGGAGTGCCATAGGGGCCGTCACCGGGGAGCTGTTTTTT.

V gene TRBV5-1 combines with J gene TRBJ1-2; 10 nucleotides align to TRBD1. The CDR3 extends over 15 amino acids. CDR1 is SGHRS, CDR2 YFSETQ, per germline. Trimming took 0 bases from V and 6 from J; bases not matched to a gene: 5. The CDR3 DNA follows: TGCGCCAGCAGCTTGGCCAGGGACAGGGGTGATGGCTACACCTTC. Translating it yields CASSLARDRGDGYTF. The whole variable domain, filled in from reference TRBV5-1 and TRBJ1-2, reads KAGVTQTPRYLIKTRGQQVTLSCSPISGHRSVSWYQQTPGQGLQFLFEYFSETQRNKGNFPGRFSGRQFSNSRSEMNVSTLELGDSALYLCASSLARDRGDGYTFGSGTRLTVV.

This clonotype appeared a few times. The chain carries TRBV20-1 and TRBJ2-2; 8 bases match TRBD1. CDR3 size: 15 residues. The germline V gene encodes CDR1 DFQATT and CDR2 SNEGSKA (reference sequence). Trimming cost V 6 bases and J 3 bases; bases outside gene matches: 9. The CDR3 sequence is CSAGRTGPYTGELFF. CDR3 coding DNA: TGCAGTGCGGGCAGGACAGGGCCGTACACCGGGGAGCTGTTTTTT.

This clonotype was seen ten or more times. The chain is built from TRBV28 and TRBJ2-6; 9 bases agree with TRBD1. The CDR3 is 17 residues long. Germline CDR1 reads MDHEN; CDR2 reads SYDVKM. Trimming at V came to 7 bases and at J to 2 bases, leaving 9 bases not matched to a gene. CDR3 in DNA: TGTGCCAGCAAATACAGGGGGCAGGTGGCTGGGGCCAACGTCCTGACTTTC. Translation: CASKYRGQVAGANVLTF.

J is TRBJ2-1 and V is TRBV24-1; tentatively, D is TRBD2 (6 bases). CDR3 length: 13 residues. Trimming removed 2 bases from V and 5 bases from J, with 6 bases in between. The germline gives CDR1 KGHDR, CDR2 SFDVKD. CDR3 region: CATSDWTNNEQFF. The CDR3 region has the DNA TGTGCCACCAGTGATTGGACTAACAATGAGCAGTTCTTC.

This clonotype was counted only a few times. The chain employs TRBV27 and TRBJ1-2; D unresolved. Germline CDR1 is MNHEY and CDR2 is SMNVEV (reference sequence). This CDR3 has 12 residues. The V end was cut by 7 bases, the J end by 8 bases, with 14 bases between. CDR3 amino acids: CASKYRAGGYTF. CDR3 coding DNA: TGTGCCAGCAAGTACCGGGCGGGAGGCTACACCTTC.

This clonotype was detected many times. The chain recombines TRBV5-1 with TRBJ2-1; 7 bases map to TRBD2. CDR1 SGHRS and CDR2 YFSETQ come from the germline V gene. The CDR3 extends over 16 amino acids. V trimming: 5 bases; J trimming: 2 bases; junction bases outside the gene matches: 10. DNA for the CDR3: TGCGCCAGCAGTCTCCCCCGGGGGGAGGCCTACAATGAGCAGTTCTTC. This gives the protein CASSLPRGEAYNEQFF.

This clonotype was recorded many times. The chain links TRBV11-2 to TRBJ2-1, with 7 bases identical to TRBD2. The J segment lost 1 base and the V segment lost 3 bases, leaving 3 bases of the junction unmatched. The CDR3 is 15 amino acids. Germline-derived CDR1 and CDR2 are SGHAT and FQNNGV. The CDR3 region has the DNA TGTGCCAGCAGCTTTAGCGGGTATTCCTACAATGAGCAGTTCTTC. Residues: CASSFSGYSYNEQFF.

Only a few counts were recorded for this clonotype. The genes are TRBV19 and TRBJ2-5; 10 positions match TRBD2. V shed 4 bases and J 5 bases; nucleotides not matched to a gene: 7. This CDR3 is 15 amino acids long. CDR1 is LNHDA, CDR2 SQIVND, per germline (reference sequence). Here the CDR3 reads CASSKAGGRLETQYF. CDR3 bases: TGTGCCAGTAGTAAAGCGGGAGGGCGGTTGGAGACCCAGTACTTC.

CDR3 region: CASSSTLNEQFF. As DNA, the CDR3 is TGTGCCAGCAGTTCTACCCTCAATGAGCAGTTCTTC. The rearrangement joins TRBV28 to TRBJ2-1; no clear D. Trimming took 4 bases from V and 6 from J, leaving 7 bases between them. There are 12 residues in the CDR3. Germline V gives CDR1 MDHEN, CDR2 SYDVKM.

As DNA, the CDR3 is TGTGCCAGCAGGACAGGGGAAACAGATACGCAGTATTTT. It translates to CASRTGETDTQYF. The gene calls are TRBV7-9 and TRBJ2-3; the match to TRBD1 covers 8 bases. The CDR3 runs 13 residues. J lost 3 bases, V lost 6 bases, and 2 bases had no gene match. Germline CDR1 reads SEHNR; CDR2 reads FQNEAQ (reference sequence).

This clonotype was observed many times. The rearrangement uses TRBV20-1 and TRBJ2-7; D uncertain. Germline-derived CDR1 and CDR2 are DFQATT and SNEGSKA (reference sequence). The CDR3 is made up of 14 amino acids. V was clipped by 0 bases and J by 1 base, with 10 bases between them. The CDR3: CSARDVSFSYEQYF. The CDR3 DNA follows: TGCAGTGCTAGAGATGTCAGCTTTTCCTACGAGCAGTACTTC.

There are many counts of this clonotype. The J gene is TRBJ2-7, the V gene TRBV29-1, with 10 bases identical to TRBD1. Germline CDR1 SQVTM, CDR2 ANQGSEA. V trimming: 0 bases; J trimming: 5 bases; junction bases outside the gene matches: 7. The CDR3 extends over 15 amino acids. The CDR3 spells CSVEDRGQGIHEQYF. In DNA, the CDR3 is TGCAGCGTTGAAGATAGGGGACAGGGGATCCACGAGCAGTACTTC.

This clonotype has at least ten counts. The CDR3, as DNA: TGTGCCATCAGAGGCCGGGACCAGCCCTACGAGCAGTACTTC. Translating it yields CAIRGRDQPYEQYF. The rearrangement joins TRBV10-3 to TRBJ2-7; the D gene could be TRBD1 or TRBD2 (5 bases each). The CDR3 loop spans 14 amino acids. Germline V gene sequence: CDR1 ENHRY, CDR2 SYGVKD. Trimming cost V 6 bases and J 2 bases, with 14 bases left between them.

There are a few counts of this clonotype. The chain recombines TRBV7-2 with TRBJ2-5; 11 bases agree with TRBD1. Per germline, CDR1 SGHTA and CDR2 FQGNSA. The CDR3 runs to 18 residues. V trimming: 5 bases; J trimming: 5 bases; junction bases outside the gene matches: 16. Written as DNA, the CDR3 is TGTGCCAGCAGCCCTTATAGGGACAGGGGGTCTTTGGGCGAGACCCAGTACTTC. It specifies CASSPYRDRGSLGETQYF.

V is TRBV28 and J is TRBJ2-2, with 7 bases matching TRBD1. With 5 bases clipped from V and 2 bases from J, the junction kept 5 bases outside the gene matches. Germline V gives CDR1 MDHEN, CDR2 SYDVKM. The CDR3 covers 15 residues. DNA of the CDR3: TGTGCCAGCAGTCACAGGGGCCTTAACACCGGGGAGCTGTTTTTT. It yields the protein CASSHRGLNTGELFF.

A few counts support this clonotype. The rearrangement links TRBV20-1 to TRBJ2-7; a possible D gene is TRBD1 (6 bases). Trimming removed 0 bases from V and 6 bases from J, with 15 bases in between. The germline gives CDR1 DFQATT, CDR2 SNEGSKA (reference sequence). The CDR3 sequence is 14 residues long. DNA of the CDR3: TGCAGTGCTAGAGATGTACAGGGTTTCGGCGAGCAGTACTTC. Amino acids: CSARDVQGFGEQYF.

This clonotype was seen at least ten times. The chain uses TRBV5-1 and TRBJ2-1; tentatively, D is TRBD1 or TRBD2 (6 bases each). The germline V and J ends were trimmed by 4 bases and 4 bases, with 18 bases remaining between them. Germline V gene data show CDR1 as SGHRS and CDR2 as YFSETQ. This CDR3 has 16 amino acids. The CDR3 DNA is TGCGCCAGCAGCCCTCAGTGGGGCGGGACATACAATGAGCAGTTCTTC. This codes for CASSPQWGGTYNEQFF.

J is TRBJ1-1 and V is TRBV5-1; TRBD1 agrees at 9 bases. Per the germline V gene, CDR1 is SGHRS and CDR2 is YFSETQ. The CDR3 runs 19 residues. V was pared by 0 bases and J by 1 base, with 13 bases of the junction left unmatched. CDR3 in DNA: TGCGCCAGCAGCTTGGCCTCCGGGACAGGGAGATTAGAGAACACTGAAGCTTTCTTT. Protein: CASSLASGTGRLENTEAFF.

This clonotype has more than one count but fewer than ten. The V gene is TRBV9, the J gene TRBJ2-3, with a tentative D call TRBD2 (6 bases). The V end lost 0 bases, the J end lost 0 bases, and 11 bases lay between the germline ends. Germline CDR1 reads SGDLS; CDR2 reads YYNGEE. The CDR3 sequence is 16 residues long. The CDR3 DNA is TGTGCCAGCAGCGTAGACGGGACTTCAAGCACAGATACGCAGTATTTT. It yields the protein CASSVDGTSSTDTQYF.

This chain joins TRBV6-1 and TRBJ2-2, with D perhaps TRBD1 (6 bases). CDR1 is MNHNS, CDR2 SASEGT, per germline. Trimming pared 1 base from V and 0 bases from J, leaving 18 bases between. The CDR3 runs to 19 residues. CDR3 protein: CASSEVGTGLRTNTGELFF. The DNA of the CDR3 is TGTGCCAGCAGTGAAGTAGGTACAGGGTTGAGGACGAACACCGGGGAGCTGTTTTTT.

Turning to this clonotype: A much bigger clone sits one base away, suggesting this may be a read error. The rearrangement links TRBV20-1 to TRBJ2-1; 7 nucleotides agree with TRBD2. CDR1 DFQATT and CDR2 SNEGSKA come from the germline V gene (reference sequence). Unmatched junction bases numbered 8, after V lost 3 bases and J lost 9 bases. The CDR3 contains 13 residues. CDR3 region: CSARGGSEVEQFF. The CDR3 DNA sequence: TGCAGTGCTAGGGGCGGGAGTGAGGTTGAGCAGTTCTTC.

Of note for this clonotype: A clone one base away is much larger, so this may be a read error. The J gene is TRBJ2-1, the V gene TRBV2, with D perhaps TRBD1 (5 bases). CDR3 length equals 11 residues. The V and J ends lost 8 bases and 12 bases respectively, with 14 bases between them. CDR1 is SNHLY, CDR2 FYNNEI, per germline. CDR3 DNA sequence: TGTGCCAGCGCTCTCCAGGGTGGGCAGTTCTTC. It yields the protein CASALQGGQFF.

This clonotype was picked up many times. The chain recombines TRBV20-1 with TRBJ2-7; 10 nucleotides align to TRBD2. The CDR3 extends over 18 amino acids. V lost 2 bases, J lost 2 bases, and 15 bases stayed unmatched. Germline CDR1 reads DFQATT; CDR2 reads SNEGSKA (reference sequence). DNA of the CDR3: TGCAGTGCTAGACCCGCAAGTCGGGGACTAGCGCTACCCTACGAGCAGTACTTC. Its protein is CSARPASRGLALPYEQYF.